One and the same sample provided the 18 T cell receptor beta chains below, sequenced in a study of shared clonotypes between healthy human individuals. Naive CD8 populations comprised CD45RO-negative cells positively selected for CCR7, excluding terminally differentiated effector memory CD45RA+ cells. Libraries were prepared by immunoSEQ multiplex PCR; TCRdb keeps only in-frame clonotypes and omits some of them. The sample holds some 2,000,000 clones; around 96% are singletons and the top ten take 1% to 1.3%. Sequencing input: naive CD8+ T cells sorted from blood. All receptors derive from a young man in good health.

The V call is TRBV27, the J call TRBJ1-1; D call uncertain. The germline gives CDR1 MNHEY, CDR2 SMNVEV (reference sequence). The CDR3 loop spans 12 amino acids. Trimming removed 5 bases from V and 5 bases from J, with 9 bases in between. CDR3 residues: CASSPLGTEAFF. For the CDR3, the DNA is TGTGCCAGCAGTCCCTTAGGAACTGAAGCTTTCTTT.

This chain links TRBV19 with TRBJ1-1; D is possibly TRBD1 (5 bases). There are 13 residues in the CDR3. The germline V and J ends were trimmed by 5 bases and 4 bases, with 11 bases remaining between them. CDR1 is LNHDA and CDR2 is SQIVND in the germline V gene (reference sequence). The CDR3 reads CASSVGVSTEAFF. The DNA of the CDR3 is TGTGCCAGTAGTGTAGGGGTTTCCACTGAAGCTTTCTTT.

This sequence joins TRBV6-5 and TRBJ2-1; 11 nucleotides line up with TRBD2. The V gene's germline CDR1 is MNHEY and CDR2 SVGAGI. V lost 6 bases, J lost 9 bases, and 7 bases stayed unmatched. The CDR3 covers 14 residues. In DNA form, the CDR3 reads TGTGCCAGCAGAATAGCGGGGGGGCTGGGTGAGCAGTTCTTC. Protein: CASRIAGGLGEQFF.

V and J are TRBV2 and TRBJ1-5; TRBD1 aligns across 7 bases. Germline trimming cut 4 bases from V and 0 bases from J; bases unmatched to any gene: 3. The germline gives CDR1 SNHLY, CDR2 FYNNEI. The CDR3 runs to 15 residues. CDR3 protein: CASSGQGISNQPQHF. In nucleotides, the CDR3 is TGTGCCAGCAGTGGACAGGGAATTAGCAATCAGCCCCAGCATTTT.

The J gene is TRBJ2-7, the V gene TRBV10-3, with D unresolved. This CDR3 has 14 residues. V was shortened by 1 base and J by 0 bases, with 7 bases between the two germline ends. Germline loops: CDR1 ENHRY, CDR2 SYGVKD. CDR3 sequence (DNA): TGTGCCATCAGTGAGTGGCGGAGCTCCTACGAGCAGTACTTC. This codes for CAISEWRSSYEQYF.

Details on this clone: Other DNA sequences in the same sample also yield this CDR3. This sequence joins TRBV27 and TRBJ2-7; TRBD2 aligns across 7 bases. The CDR3 length is 12 residues. Germline assignment: CDR1 MNHEY and CDR2 SMNVEV (reference sequence). The J segment lost 1 base and the V segment lost 6 bases, leaving 0 bases of the junction unmatched. The DNA of the CDR3 is TGTGCCAGCAGGGGGGGGTCCTACGAGCAGTACTTC. Translation gives CASRGGSYEQYF.

The J gene is TRBJ2-3, the V gene TRBV5-1; a weak D match, TRBD2 (5 bases). From germline, CDR1 is SGHRS and CDR2 YFSETQ. Trimming took off 0 bases at V and 3 bases at J, with 14 bases between the two ends. CDR3 length: 16 residues. The CDR3 loop reads CASSLAGKGVTDTQYF. The CDR3 bases are TGCGCCAGCAGCTTGGCCGGTAAGGGAGTGACAGATACGCAGTATTTT.

J is TRBJ2-1 and V is TRBV4-2; perhaps TRBD1 as D (5 bases). This CDR3 region has 14 residues. Germline V CDR1 and CDR2: LGHNA, YNFKEQ. With 4 bases removed from V and 9 bases from J, the gap between germline ends came to 16 bases. CDR3 nucleotides: TGTGCCAGCAGCCCAGAGGTTGGGGCTGCTGAGCAGTTCTTC. This translates into CASSPEVGAAEQFF.

This rearrangement joins TRBV28 to TRBJ1-4, with unresolved D. The V end was cut by 2 bases, the J end by 4 bases, with 8 bases between. Germline V gene sequence: CDR1 MDHEN, CDR2 SYDVKM. This CDR3 is 14 amino acids long. CDR3 protein: CASSLGRDNEKLFF. DNA of the CDR3: TGTGCCAGCAGTTTAGGCAGAGATAATGAAAAACTGTTTTTT.

This chain connects TRBV13 to TRBJ2-2, with D perhaps being TRBD1 or TRBD2 (6 bases each). Germline CDR1 reads PRHDT; CDR2 reads FYEKMQ (reference sequence). CDR3 length: 15 amino acids. Between the trimmed V and J ends, which lost 7 bases and 5 bases, there was a span of 17 bases. The CDR3 nucleotides are TGTGCCAGCACCCAAAGAGGGGGGTATACCGGGGAGCTGTTTTTT. It specifies CASTQRGGYTGELFF.

The V call is TRBV28, the J call TRBJ2-1; no definite D call. This CDR3 comprises 12 residues. Germline V gene data show CDR1 as MDHEN and CDR2 as SYDVKM. V was trimmed by 3 bases and J by 8 bases, leaving 8 bases between them. The CDR3 DNA reads TGTGCCAGCAGTTTGAGGTTCGATGAGCAGTTCTTC. This encodes CASSLRFDEQFF.

A note on this clone: Other DNA sequences of this sample code for an identical CDR3. The chain links TRBV5-1 to TRBJ2-7; D is ambiguous. Looked up from germline, CDR1 is SGHRS and CDR2 is YFSETQ. Trimming cost V 4 bases and J 3 bases, with 11 bases left between them. The CDR3 sequence is 13 residues long. The DNA of the CDR3 is TGCGCCAGCAGCCTCGGACGGTACTACGAGCAGTACTTC. Protein: CASSLGRYYEQYF.

Comments on this clone: The same CDR3 also results from other DNA sequences found in this sample. V and J are TRBV11-2 and TRBJ2-1, with 11 bases identical to TRBD2. CDR1 and CDR2 (germline): SGHAT, FQNNGV. This CDR3 spans 15 amino acids. The junction had 2 bases not matched to a gene; V was cut back by 0 bases and J by 7 bases. CDR3 region: CASSLDPSGRNEQFF. Written as DNA, the CDR3 is TGTGCCAGCAGCTTAGACCCTAGCGGGAGGAATGAGCAGTTCTTC.

This chain links TRBV27 with TRBJ1-1; D call uncertain. CDR3 size: 14 residues. Germline V lookup: CDR1 MNHEY, CDR2 SMNVEV (reference sequence). Trimming took 8 bases from V and 0 from J, leaving 13 bases between them. CDR3 sequence: CASHSRGMNTEAFF. In DNA form, the CDR3 reads TGTGCCAGCCACTCCCGGGGTATGAACACTGAAGCTTTCTTT.

The gene calls are TRBV27 and TRBJ2-1; 12 nucleotides line up with TRBD2. This CDR3 is 18 amino acids long. V lost 5 bases and J lost 0; bases outside the gene matches: 8. Germline values: CDR1 MNHEY, CDR2 SMNVEV (reference sequence). Here the CDR3 reads CASSPGTSGSSSYNEQFF. For the CDR3, the DNA is TGTGCCAGCAGTCCGGGGACTAGCGGGTCGAGCTCCTACAATGAGCAGTTCTTC.

This sequence joins TRBV11-2 and TRBJ1-1, with a weak D call TRBD1 (5 bases). The V end was cut by 3 bases, the J end by 7 bases, with 15 bases between. Germline V gives CDR1 SGHAT, CDR2 FQNNGV. The length of the CDR3 is 14 residues. CDR3 in DNA: TGTGCCAGCAGCTTCGGCGCAGGGCTAGGTGAAGCTTTCTTT. This codes for CASSFGAGLGEAFF.

The genes are TRBV18 and TRBJ1-4; possible D gene TRBD1, 5 bases. CDR1 is KGHSH and CDR2 is LQKENI in the germline V gene. This CDR3 has 14 amino acids. Trimming stripped 0 bases from V and 8 bases from J, with 10 bases between. For the CDR3, the DNA is TGTGCCAGCTCACCACCGGAGGACATCGAAAAACTGTTTTTT. Its protein is CASSPPEDIEKLFF.

J is TRBJ2-2 and V is TRBV7-8; D gene ambiguous. Trimming removed 5 bases at V and 2 bases at J, with 6 bases between. CDR3 length: 13 residues. CDR1 SGHVS and CDR2 FQNEAQ come from the germline V gene. The CDR3 reads CASSRLNTGELFF. DNA of the CDR3: TGTGCCAGCAGCCGACTTAACACCGGGGAGCTGTTTTTT.